A selection of T cell receptor beta chains follows, all from one sample in a study of T cells in Graves' hyperthyroidism and ophthalmopathy. TCRdb reprocessed the multiplex PCR reads via MiXCR and lists one record per CDR3 protein. Of roughly 550,000 distinct CDR3 sequences in the sample, 15% to 20% are singletons; the top ten hold around 28%. Sequencing was carried out using blood. Receptors originate from a young woman with Graves' ophthalmopathy. The CDR3 runs from the conserved cysteine through the conserved F or W. The D gene is left open where the match is weak. Size is omitted from some rows. Given values are once, few, many or a class for expanded clones.

>TRBV5-1|.|TRBJ1-1|many
TGCGCCAGCAGCTTAGCGGGACAGAACACTGAAGCTTTCTTT
CASSLAGQNTEAFF
>TRBV6-1|TRBD2|TRBJ2-1|.
TGTGCCAGCAGGACCATAGCGGGAGGCACCTCCTACAATGAGCAGTTCTTC
CASRTIAGGTSYNEQFF
>TRBV13|.|TRBJ2-7|many
TGTGCCAGCAGCTTATGGGGTGGGGGGTACGAGCAGTACTTC
CASSLWGGGYEQYF
>TRBV12-3/TRBV12-4|.|TRBJ1-4|many
TGTGCCAGCAGCGAAATTGCAACTAATGAAAAACTGTTTTTT
CASSEIATNEKLFF
>TRBV28|TRBD1|TRBJ1-3|.
TGTGCCAGCAGCCACGACAGGGCAACTGGAAACACCATATATTTT
CASSHDRATGNTIYF
>TRBV5-1|TRBD2|TRBJ2-1|.
TGCGCCAGCAGCAGGCGACTAGCGGGAACCTACAATGAGCAGTTCTTC
CASSRRLAGTYNEQFF
>TRBV27|.|TRBJ2-7|many
TGTGCCAGCGCCCAAAATACAGGGTTCGAGCAGTACTTC
CASAQNTGFEQYF
>TRBV7-9|.|TRBJ2-5|few
TGTGCCAGCAGCTTACTAGAATTTCAAGAGACCCAGTACTTC
CASSLLEFQETQYF
>TRBV5-8|TRBD2|TRBJ2-5|few
TGTGCCAGCAGCTTGGGACTAGCGGGAGGTATTGGGGAGACCCAGTACTTC
CASSLGLAGGIGETQYF
>TRBV11-1|.|TRBJ2-7|many
TGTGCCAGCAGCTTAACAGCCAACTACGAGCAGTACTTC
CASSLTANYEQYF
>TRBV5-1|.|TRBJ2-3|.
TGCGCCAGCAGCGAGGGTTCTACCGATACAGATACGCAGTATTTT
CASSEGSTDTDTQYF
>TRBV5-5|.|TRBJ1-1|many
TGTGCCAGCAGAACCATGGGGTCTTGGGACACTGAAGCTTTCTTT
CASRTMGSWDTEAFF
>TRBV6-6|.|TRBJ1-2|few
TGTGCCAGCAGTTACTTTCACGACTCGGACTGGCGTGGCTACACCTTC
CASSYFHDSDWRGYTF
>TRBV6-2/TRBV6-3|TRBD2|TRBJ2-5|.
TGTGCCAGCAGTCAGACTAGCGAAGAGACCCAGTACTTC
CASSQTSEETQYF
>TRBV11-2|.|TRBJ2-3|many
TGTGCCAGCAGCTTCGGTGTGAGAATTAGCACAGATACGCAGTATTTT
CASSFGVRISTDTQYF
>TRBV29-1|TRBD1|TRBJ1-2|.
TGCAGCGTAGGACAGGCTGGGAGATATGGCTACACCTTC
CSVGQAGRYGYTF
>TRBV30|TRBD1|TRBJ1-6|many
TGTGCCTGGGAATCGGGACAGGGAGTGTCACCCCTCCACTTT
CAWESGQGVSPLHF
>TRBV20-1|.|TRBJ1-5|few
TGCAGTGCTAGAAGCCGGAATCAGCCCCAGCATTTT
CSARSRNQPQHF
>TRBV12-3/TRBV12-4|.|TRBJ2-1|.
TGTGCCAGCAGTTTTGAGACCGGCTCCTACGAGCAGTTCTTC
CASSFETGSYEQFF
>TRBV7-9|.|TRBJ2-1|.
TGTGCCAGCAGCAAAAATTCATGGGGCGATGAGCAGTTCTTC
CASSKNSWGDEQFF
>TRBV4-1|.|TRBJ2-7|few
TGCGCCAGCAGCCAAGGTCACAGGGGAGGTAGAGAGCAGTACTTC
CASSQGHRGGREQYF
>TRBV12-3/TRBV12-4|.|TRBJ1-1|many
TGTGCCAGCAGTTTCGGGGGGACTGAAGCTTTCTTT
CASSFGGTEAFF
>TRBV7-9|.|TRBJ2-1|.
TGTGCCAGCAGCCCCACGGGGACCACCTCCTACAATGAGCAGTTCTTC
CASSPTGTTSYNEQFF
>TRBV5-1|.|TRBJ2-1|.
TGCGCCAGCAGCTTGGAAGGGGATCATGAGCAGTTCTTC
CASSLEGDHEQFF
>TRBV29-1|.|TRBJ2-2|.
TGCAGCGTTGAAGAGGTCCCGACAGCGTCCGACACCGGGGAGCTGTTTTTT
CSVEEVPTASDTGELFF
>TRBV3-1|TRBD2|TRBJ2-1|many
TGTGCCAGCAGCCAAGATCCGGGAGGCTCCTACAATGAGCAGTTCTTC
CASSQDPGGSYNEQFF
>TRBV19|.|TRBJ2-7|.
TGTGCCAGTAGTTCGGGGACTGTTACCTACGAGCAGTACTTC
CASSSGTVTYEQYF
>TRBV20-1|.|TRBJ2-3|many
TGCAGTGCTAGCGGGAAGGCAGGCCCAGATACGCAGTATTTT
CSASGKAGPDTQYF
>TRBV5-1|TRBD1|TRBJ1-1|few
TGCGCCAGCATCCTTGGGGCAGGGGGCTCGAACACTGAAGCTTTCTTT
CASILGAGGSNTEAFF
>TRBV29-1|.|TRBJ2-2|.
TGCAGCGCATCGGGCCTCACCGTACCGTCGGAGCTGTTTTTT
CSASGLTVPSELFF
>TRBV27|TRBD2|TRBJ2-7|many
TGTGCCAGCAGTTTAGGGCGGGGGACTAGCTTCTCCTACGAGCAGTACTTC
CASSLGRGTSFSYEQYF
>TRBV6-1|TRBD2|TRBJ2-5|.
TGTGCCAGCAACGCCGGCACTGCACTAGCGGGCGGGAAGACCCAGTACTTC
CASNAGTALAGGKTQYF
>TRBV5-6|TRBD2|TRBJ2-4|.
TGTGCCAGCAGCTTGGTAGCGGGGAAAAACATTCAGTACTTC
CASSLVAGKNIQYF
>TRBV10-3|.|TRBJ2-2|many
TGTGCCATCACTCCCGAGAGGGACACCGGGGAGCTGTTTTTT
CAITPERDTGELFF
>TRBV7-3|TRBD1|TRBJ2-2|few
TGTGCCAGCAGCCTGGGACAGGGAGTTGCCGGGGAGCTGTTTTTT
CASSLGQGVAGELFF
>TRBV7-2|TRBD2|TRBJ2-1|.
TGTGCCAGCAGCCCAAACCTAGCGGGCGGCTCCTACAATGAGCAGTTCTTC
CASSPNLAGGSYNEQFF
>TRBV29-1|TRBD2|TRBJ2-3|.
TGCAGCGTTCCTGCTCCGGGGGGTCGGGCAGATACGCAGTATTTT
CSVPAPGGRADTQYF
>TRBV7-2|TRBD2|TRBJ2-3|many
TGTGCCAGCAGCTTACGTAGCGGGCCTAGCACAGATACGCAGTATTTT
CASSLRSGPSTDTQYF
>TRBV7-9|.|TRBJ1-4|.
TGTGCCAGCAGCGGACCTAAATCGCGTGTAGCTAATGAAAAACTGTTTTTT
CASSGPKSRVANEKLFF
>TRBV9|.|TRBJ2-7|.
TGTGCCAGCAGCGTAGCCACAGGGTTTTTGGGAGAGCAGTACTTC
CASSVATGFLGEQYF
>TRBV6-1|.|TRBJ2-1|.
TGTGCCAGCAGTGAAAGGCAGGGCCGCGATGAGCAGTTCTTC
CASSERQGRDEQFF
>TRBV3-1|.|TRBJ2-7|many
TGTGCCAGCAGCCATACTCGGGTTCGCGAGCAGTACTTC
CASSHTRVREQYF
>TRBV5-8|.|TRBJ1-2|many
TGTGCCAGCAGCTCCCTAATGGGACGGACCTATGGCTACACCTTC
CASSSLMGRTYGYTF
>TRBV30|.|TRBJ2-1|.
TGTGCCTGGAGTGTTAGACTCGGCAATGAGCAGTTCTTC
CAWSVRLGNEQFF
>TRBV5-5|TRBD2|TRBJ2-7|.
TGTGCCAGCGGGGGGGGTCCCTACGAGCAGTACTTC
CASGGGPYEQYF
>TRBV28|.|TRBJ1-1|many
TGTGCCAGCAGTTGGGGCAGCATGAACACTGAAGCTTTCTTT
CASSWGSMNTEAFF
>TRBV5-1|.|TRBJ1-4|.
TGCGCCAGCAGCACCGATTCCCAGGGGAGGGGTGAAAAACTGTTTTTT
CASSTDSQGRGEKLFF
>TRBV10-2|TRBD1|TRBJ2-5|.
TGCGCCAGCAGTCAAACAGGGGTGGGAGAGACCCAGTACTTC
CASSQTGVGETQYF
>TRBV2|TRBD2|TRBJ2-1|.
TGTGCCAGCGGGGGGGACGCCTGGGACAATGAGCAGTTCTTC
CASGGDAWDNEQFF
>TRBV20-1|.|TRBJ2-3|many
TGCAGTGCCGCCCCAGCAGATACGCAGTATTTT
CSAAPADTQYF
>TRBV3-1|.|TRBJ2-2|many
TGTGCCAGCAGCCTCAGGGATCCGAACACCGGGGAGCTGTTTTTT
CASSLRDPNTGELFF
>TRBV5-1|.|TRBJ2-2|.
TGCGCCAGCAGCTCGGAGGCGGGTTCAATCACCGGGGAGCTGTTTTTT
CASSSEAGSITGELFF
>TRBV5-1|.|TRBJ2-3|many
TGCGCCAGCAGCTTGGAACGGGAGAGGGGAGATACGCAGTATTTT
CASSLERERGDTQYF
>TRBV5-6|.|TRBJ1-6|.
TGTGCCAGCAGCAGCGGGATTCCGAATTCACCCCTCCACTTT
CASSSGIPNSPLHF
>TRBV7-6|.|TRBJ2-5|.
TGTGCCAGCAGCTTTCTGGCTACCCAAGAGACCCAGTACTTC
CASSFLATQETQYF
>TRBV7-2|.|TRBJ2-7|many
TGTGCCAGCAGCTTTTCAGCCGGGGGTTCCTACGAGCAGTACTTC
CASSFSAGGSYEQYF
>TRBV7-8|.|TRBJ1-1|.
TGTGCCAGCAGCCCCCGGTCGCGGAACACTGAAGCTTTCTTT
CASSPRSRNTEAFF
>TRBV28|.|TRBJ2-3|many
TGTGCCAGCAGCCGGACAGTTACTAGCACAGATACGCAGTATTTT
CASSRTVTSTDTQYF
>TRBV9|TRBD2|TRBJ2-2|.
TGTGCCAGCAGCGCGGGGAGCGGGGCCAACACCGGGGAGCTGTTTTTT
CASSAGSGANTGELFF
>TRBV20-1|TRBD1|TRBJ1-2|many
TGCAGTGCTAGTGGACAGGGCCTATATGGCTACACCTTC
CSASGQGLYGYTF